The sequence of this T cell receptor (beta chain) was determined in a study of blood T cell repertoires in COVID-19 (dated by TCRdb to 2018 to 2020). With respect to the entire study: Samples covering the acute and convalescent phases of COVID-19 were provided by collaborators in the United States, Italy and Spain. The material from the prospective study consisted of cDNA or gDNA derived from T cells, B-cell-depleted T cells, or PBMCs. The dataset comprised deeply sampled blood TCRbeta repertoires from subjects exposed to, actively infected with, or recovered from COVID-19. A freely available public database, intended as a resource for researchers studying the immune response to SARS-CoV-2, is where the repertoires were released. Samples came from the ongoing ImmuneRACE study (first 160 participants) plus 1,254 subjects from 6 global collaborators. The sample metadata nearly always contained a de-identified subject ID, COVID-19 status, age in years and sex. HLA class I and class II types, where available, came from metadata supplied by the sample provider rather than from assay-based typing.

The CDR3 measures 17 amino acids from cysteine to phenylalanine. The CDR3 DNA has 51 bases and is translated from base 1. CDR1 and CDR2 are drawn from the germline V gene: SNHLY, FYNNEI. The junction carries 17 bases between V and J, which are trimmed by 3 bases and 1 base respectively. The collaborating institutions used their own protocols to collect whole blood in K2EDTA tubes. For TCRbeta analysis, collaborators shipped samples as frozen whole blood, isolated PBMCs, or DNA extracted from either of those sample types. On this clone: What this receptor recognizes is not known. No base quality information exists; no much larger clone differs at one position.

TCRbeta CDR3 regions were amplified from genomic DNA by means of the immunoSEQ Assay, a bias-controlled multiplex PCR. In the original analysis: The number of nucleated cells in each sample was estimated by amplification of reference gene primers within the assay. To quantify the absolute abundance of each unique TCRbeta CDR3 rearrangement, sequence reads were collapsed and filtered. Productive Simpson clonality was computed per sample as the square root of Simpson's diversity index over productive rearrangements. Drawn from immuneACCESS, this table holds only the in-frame rearrangements with V and J called that TCRdb kept. Clones are partly lost; checked studies trace under half to an unresolved V gene and leave the rest unexplained. V, J and clone size were drawn from that table, and D and trimming were deduced from the DNA. This sample is represented by 90,000 to 110,000 clones; 80% to 85% of them were singletons. 15% of the sample is held by the ten biggest clonotypes.

What the work shows at the level of the full study, not this receptor alone: How much clinical and demographic metadata was included differed by source and by participant, and the metadata was provided uncurated.

This receptor was identified in a woman of 80 years or more with acute or convalescent COVID-19. The chain was built from TRBV2 and TRBJ2-3; TRBD2 is perhaps the D gene, given 5 matching bases. The sequenced material came from peripheral blood. CDR3 sequence: CASSDSPPGSGTDTQYF. The DNA sequence is TGTGCCAGCAGTGATTCCCCACCGGGTAGCGGCACAGATACGCAGTATTTT.